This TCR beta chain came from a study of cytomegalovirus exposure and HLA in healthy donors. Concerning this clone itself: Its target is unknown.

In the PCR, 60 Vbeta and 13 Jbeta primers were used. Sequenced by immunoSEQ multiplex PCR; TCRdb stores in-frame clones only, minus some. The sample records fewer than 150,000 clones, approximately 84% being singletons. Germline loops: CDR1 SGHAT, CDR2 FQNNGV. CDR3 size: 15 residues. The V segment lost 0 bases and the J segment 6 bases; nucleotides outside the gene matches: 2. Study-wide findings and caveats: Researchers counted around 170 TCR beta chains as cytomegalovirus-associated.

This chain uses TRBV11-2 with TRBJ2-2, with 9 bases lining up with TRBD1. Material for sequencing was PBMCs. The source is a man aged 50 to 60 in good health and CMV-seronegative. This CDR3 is CASSLDHRGPGELFF. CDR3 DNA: TGTGCCAGCAGCTTAGATCACAGGGGGCCCGGGGAGCTGTTTTTT.